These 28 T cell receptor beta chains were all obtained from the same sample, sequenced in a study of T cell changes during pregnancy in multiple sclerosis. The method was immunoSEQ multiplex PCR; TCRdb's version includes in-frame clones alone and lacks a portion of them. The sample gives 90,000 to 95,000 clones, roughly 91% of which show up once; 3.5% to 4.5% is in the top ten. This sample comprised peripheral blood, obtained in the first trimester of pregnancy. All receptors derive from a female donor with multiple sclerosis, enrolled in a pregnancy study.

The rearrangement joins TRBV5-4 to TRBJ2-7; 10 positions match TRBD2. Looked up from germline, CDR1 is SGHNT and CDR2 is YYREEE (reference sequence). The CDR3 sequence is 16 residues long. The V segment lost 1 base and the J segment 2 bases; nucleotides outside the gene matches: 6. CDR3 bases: TGTGCCAGCAGCTTGCCCGGACTAGCGGCTCCCTACGAGCAGTACTTC. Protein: CASSLPGLAAPYEQYF.

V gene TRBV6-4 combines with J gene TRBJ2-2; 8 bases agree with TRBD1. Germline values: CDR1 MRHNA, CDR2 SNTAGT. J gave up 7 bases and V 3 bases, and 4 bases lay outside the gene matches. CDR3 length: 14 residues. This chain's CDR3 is CASSEGGTGGELFF. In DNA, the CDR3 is TGTGCCAGCAGTGAAGGAGGGACAGGCGGGGAGCTGTTTTTT.

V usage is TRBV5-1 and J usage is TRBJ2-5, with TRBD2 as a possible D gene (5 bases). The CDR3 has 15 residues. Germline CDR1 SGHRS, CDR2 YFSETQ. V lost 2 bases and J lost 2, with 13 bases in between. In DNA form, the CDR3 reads TGCGCCAGCAGCTTCGGGGAACATTCACAAGAGACCCAGTACTTC. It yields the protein CASSFGEHSQETQYF.

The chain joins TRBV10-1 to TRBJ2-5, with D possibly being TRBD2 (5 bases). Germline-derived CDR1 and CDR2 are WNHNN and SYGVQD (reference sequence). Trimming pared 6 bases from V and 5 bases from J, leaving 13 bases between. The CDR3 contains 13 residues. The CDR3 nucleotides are TGCGCCAGCAGCCACCCCGGGAACGAGACCCAGTACTTC. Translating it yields CASSHPGNETQYF.

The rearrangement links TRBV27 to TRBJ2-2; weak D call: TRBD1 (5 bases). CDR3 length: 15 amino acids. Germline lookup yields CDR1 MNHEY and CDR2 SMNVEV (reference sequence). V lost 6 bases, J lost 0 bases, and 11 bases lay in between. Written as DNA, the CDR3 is TGTGCCAGCAGAGGGGTTCAGGCGAACACCGGGGAGCTGTTTTTT. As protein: CASRGVQANTGELFF.

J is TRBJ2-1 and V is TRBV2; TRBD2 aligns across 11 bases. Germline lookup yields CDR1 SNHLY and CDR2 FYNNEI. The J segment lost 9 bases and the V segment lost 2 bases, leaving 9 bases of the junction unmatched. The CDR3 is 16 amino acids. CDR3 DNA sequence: TGTGCCAGCAGTGAAATGGTAGTAGCGGGGGGGCCTGAGCAGTTCTTC. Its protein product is CASSEMVVAGGPEQFF.

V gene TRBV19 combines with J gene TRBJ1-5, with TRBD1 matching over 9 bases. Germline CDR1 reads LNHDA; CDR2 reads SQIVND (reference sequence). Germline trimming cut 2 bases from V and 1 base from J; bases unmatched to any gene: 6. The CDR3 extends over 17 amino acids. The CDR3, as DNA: TGTGCCAGTAGTATAAGTCTGGGGACAGGGAGCAATCAGCCCCAGCATTTT. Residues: CASSISLGTGSNQPQHF.

Written as DNA, the CDR3 is TGTGCCAGCAGCGAGCGGGGGCGAGCCTACGAGCAGTACTTC. It translates to CASSERGRAYEQYF. This rearrangement joins TRBV27 to TRBJ2-7, with 8 positions matching TRBD2. V was pared by 6 bases and J by 2 bases, with 6 bases of the junction left unmatched. The germline V gene has CDR1 MNHEY and CDR2 SMNVEV (reference sequence). This CDR3 spans 14 amino acids.

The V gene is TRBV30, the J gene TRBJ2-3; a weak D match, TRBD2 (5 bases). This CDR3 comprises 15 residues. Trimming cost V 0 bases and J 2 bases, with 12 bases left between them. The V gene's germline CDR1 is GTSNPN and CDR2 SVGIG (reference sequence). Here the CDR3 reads CAWSVNPDYTDTQYF. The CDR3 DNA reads TGTGCCTGGAGTGTAAACCCCGACTACACAGATACGCAGTATTTT.

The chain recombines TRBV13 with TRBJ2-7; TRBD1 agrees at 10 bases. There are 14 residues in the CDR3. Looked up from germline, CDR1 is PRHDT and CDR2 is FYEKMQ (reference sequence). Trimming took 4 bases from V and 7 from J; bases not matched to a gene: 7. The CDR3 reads CASSSGQGFQEQYF. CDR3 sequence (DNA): TGTGCCAGCAGCTCGGGACAGGGGTTTCAGGAGCAGTACTTC. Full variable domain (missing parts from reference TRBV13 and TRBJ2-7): AAGVIQSPRHLIKEKRETATLKCYPIPRHDTVYWYQQGPGQDPQFLISFYEKMQSDKGSIPDRFSAQQFSDYHSELNMSSLELGDSALYFCASSSGQGFQEQYFGPGTRLTVT.

The DNA of the CDR3 is TGTGCCAGCAGCTTAGGCCGCGGGGGCGTAGGCTACACCTTC. Protein product: CASSLGRGGVGYTF. The chain has TRBV13 and TRBJ1-2, with D perhaps TRBD1 (6 bases). V was cut by 0 bases and J by 8 bases, with 13 bases left in between. Germline lookup yields CDR1 PRHDT and CDR2 FYEKMQ (reference sequence). The CDR3 runs to 14 residues. Complete variable domain (other parts from reference TRBV13 and TRBJ1-2): AAGVIQSPRHLIKEKRETATLKCYPIPRHDTVYWYQQGPGQDPQFLISFYEKMQSDKGSIPDRFSAQQFSDYHSELNMSSLELGDSALYFCASSLGRGGVGYTFGSGTRLTVV.

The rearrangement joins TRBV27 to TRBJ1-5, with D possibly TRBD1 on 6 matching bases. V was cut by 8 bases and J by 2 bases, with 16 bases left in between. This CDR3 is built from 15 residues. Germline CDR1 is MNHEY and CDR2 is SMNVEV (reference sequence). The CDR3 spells CASPGGAYGNQPQHF. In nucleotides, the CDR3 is TGTGCCAGCCCCGGGGGGGCCTATGGCAATCAGCCCCAGCATTTT.

CDR3 coding DNA: TGTGCCAGCAGTGGACAGACCTACGAGCAGTACTTC. Protein: CASSGQTYEQYF. The rearrangement uses TRBV6-1 and TRBJ2-7; D is possibly TRBD1 (5 bases). CDR1 is MNHNS and CDR2 is SASEGT in the germline V gene. Between the trimmed V and J ends, which lost 4 bases and 2 bases, there was a span of 6 bases. The CDR3 length is 12 residues.

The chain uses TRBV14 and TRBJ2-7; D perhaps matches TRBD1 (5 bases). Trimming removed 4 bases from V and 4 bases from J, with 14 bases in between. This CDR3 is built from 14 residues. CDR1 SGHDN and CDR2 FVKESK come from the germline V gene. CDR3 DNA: TGTGCCAGCAGCCTCGACAGATTGGGATACGAGCAGTACTTC. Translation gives CASSLDRLGYEQYF.

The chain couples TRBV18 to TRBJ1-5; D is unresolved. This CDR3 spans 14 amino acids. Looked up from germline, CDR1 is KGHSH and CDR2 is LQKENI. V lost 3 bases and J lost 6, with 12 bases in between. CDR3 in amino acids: CASSPRSGSQPQHF. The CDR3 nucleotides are TGTGCCAGCTCACCTCGGTCAGGATCTCAGCCCCAGCATTTT.

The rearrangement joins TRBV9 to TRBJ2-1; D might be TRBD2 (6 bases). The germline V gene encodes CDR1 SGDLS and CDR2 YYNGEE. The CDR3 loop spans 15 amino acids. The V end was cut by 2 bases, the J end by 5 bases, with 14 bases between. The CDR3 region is CASSVREAGNNEQFF. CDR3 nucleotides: TGTGCCAGCAGCGTGAGGGAAGCGGGTAACAATGAGCAGTTCTTC.

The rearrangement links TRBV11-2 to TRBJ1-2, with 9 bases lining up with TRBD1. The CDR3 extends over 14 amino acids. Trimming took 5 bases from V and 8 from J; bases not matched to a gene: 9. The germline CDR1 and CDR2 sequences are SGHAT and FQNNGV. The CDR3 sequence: CASSPRTGGEGYTF. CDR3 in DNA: TGTGCCAGCAGCCCCAGAACAGGGGGCGAAGGCTACACCTTC.

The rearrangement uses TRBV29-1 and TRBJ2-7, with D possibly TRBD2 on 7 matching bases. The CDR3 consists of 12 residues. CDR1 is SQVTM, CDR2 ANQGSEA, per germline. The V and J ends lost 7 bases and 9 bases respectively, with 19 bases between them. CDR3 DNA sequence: TGCAGCGGGGAGGGGGGCTGGAGGGGGCAGTACTTC. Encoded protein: CSGEGGWRGQYF.

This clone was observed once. The CDR3 region is CASSVAGGSYNEQFF. The CDR3 region has the DNA TGCGCCAGCAGCGTAGCCGGGGGTTCCTACAATGAGCAGTTCTTC. This sequence joins TRBV5-1 and TRBJ2-1; tentative D call: TRBD2 (6 bases). Germline loops: CDR1 SGHRS, CDR2 YFSETQ. The CDR3 is 15 residues long. The V end was cut by 4 bases, the J end by 1 base, with 12 bases between.

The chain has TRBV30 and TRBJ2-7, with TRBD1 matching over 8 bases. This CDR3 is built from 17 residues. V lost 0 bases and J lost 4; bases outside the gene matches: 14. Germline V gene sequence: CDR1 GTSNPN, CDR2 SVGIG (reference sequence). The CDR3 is CAWSVLLPGGADYEQYF. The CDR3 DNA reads TGTGCCTGGAGTGTATTACTCCCAGGGGGCGCAGATTACGAGCAGTACTTC.

The CDR3 sequence is CASSQDQGLIGDNEQFF. CDR3 nucleotide sequence: TGCGCCAGCAGCCAAGATCAGGGCCTGATAGGCGACAATGAGCAGTTCTTC. The rearrangement joins TRBV4-1 to TRBJ2-1; D might be TRBD1 (5 bases). Germline V CDR1 and CDR2: MGHRA, YSYEKL. Trimming cost V 0 bases and J 5 bases, with 17 bases left between them. CDR3 size: 17 residues.

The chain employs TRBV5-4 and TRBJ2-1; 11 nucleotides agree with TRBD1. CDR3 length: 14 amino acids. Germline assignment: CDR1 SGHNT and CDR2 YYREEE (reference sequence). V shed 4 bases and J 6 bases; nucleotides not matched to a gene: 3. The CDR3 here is CASSLGTGGNEQFF. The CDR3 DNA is TGTGCCAGCAGCCTTGGGACAGGGGGCAATGAGCAGTTCTTC.

The CDR3 spells CASSTSQGIVNQPQHF. Here the CDR3 DNA reads TGTGCCAGCTCTACCTCACAGGGTATCGTCAATCAGCCCCAGCATTTT. V usage is TRBV6-6 and J usage is TRBJ1-5; TRBD1 might be the D (6 bases). CDR1 and CDR2 (germline): MNHNY, SVGAGI (reference sequence). The CDR3 contains 16 residues. The V end was cut by 8 bases, the J end by 3 bases, with 20 bases between.

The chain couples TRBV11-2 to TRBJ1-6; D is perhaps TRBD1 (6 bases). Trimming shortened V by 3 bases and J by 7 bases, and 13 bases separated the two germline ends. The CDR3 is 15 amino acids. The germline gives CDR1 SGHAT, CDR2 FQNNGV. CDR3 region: CASSFDRSGNSPLHF. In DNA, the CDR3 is TGTGCCAGCAGCTTCGACAGGAGTGGCAATTCACCCCTCCACTTT.

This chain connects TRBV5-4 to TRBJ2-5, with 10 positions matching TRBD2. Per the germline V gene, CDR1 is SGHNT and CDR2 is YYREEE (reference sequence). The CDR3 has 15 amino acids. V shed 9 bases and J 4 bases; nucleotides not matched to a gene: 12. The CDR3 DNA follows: TGTGCCACCCGCCCCGGGACTAGCGTCCCAGAGACCCAGTACTTC. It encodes CATRPGTSVPETQYF.

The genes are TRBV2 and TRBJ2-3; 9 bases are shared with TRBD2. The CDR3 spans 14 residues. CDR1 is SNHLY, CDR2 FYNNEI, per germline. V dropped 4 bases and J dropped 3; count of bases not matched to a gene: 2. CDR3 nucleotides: TGTGCCAGCAGTGGACTAGCGGAAACAGATACGCAGTATTTT. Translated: CASSGLAETDTQYF.

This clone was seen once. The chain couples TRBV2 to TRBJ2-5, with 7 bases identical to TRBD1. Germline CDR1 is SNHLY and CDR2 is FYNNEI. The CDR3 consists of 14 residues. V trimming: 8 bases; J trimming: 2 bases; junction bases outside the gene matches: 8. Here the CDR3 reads CASGPGQQQETQYF. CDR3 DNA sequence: TGTGCCAGCGGTCCGGGACAGCAACAAGAGACCCAGTACTTC.

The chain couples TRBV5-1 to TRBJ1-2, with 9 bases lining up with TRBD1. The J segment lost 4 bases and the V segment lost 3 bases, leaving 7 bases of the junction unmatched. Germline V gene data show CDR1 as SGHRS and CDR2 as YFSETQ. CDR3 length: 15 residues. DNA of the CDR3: TGCGCCAGCAGCTACGGACAGGGGAGTCCCTATGGCTACACCTTC. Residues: CASSYGQGSPYGYTF.